A selection of T cell receptor beta chains follows, all from one sample in a study of T cell responses to AZD1222 COVID-19 vaccine. Generated by immunoSEQ multiplex PCR, the TCRdb table keeps only in-frame clones and is missing some. The table records over 95,000 clones, just over 90% of them present only once. This material consisted of peripheral blood, taken 28 days after the second AZD1222 dose. The receptors derive from an adult who received the AZD1222 COVID-19 vaccine. The CDR3 runs from the conserved cysteine through the conserved F or W. A D gene is named only where the DNA matches it firmly. Clone size appears in some rows only: once, few, many, or a class for an expanded clone.

15	TRBV3-1/TRBV3-2	TRBJ1-5	.	.	TGTGCCAGCAGTCGAGACGGGGTTCGCAATCAGCCCCAGCATTTT	CASSRDGVRNQPQHF
13	TRBV6-6	TRBJ2-7	.	.	TGTGCCAGCAGCCACGGGGAACTTTACGAGCAGTACTTC	CASSHGELYEQYF
18	TRBV21-1	TRBJ1-6	.	.	.	CASSPWGSGTDNNSPLHF
16	TRBV13	TRBJ2-3	TRBD1	.	TGTGCCAGCAGCCGTTCCCGGACAGGGGGTTGGGATACGCAGTATTTT	CASSRSRTGGWDTQYF
13	TRBV7-3	TRBJ2-3	TRBD2	.	TGTGCCAGCGGGCTAGCGGGCACAGATACGCAGTATTTT	CASGLAGTDTQYF
12	TRBV28	TRBJ2-1	.	.	TGTGCCAGCAGTGGGGGGTTTACAGAGCAGTTCTTC	CASSGGFTEQFF
14	TRBV29-1	TRBJ1-1	.	.	TGCAGCGTTGAAGAGAGGGGTAGTGGCACTGAAGCTTTCTTT	CSVEERGSGTEAFF
12	TRBV27	TRBJ1-3	.	once	TGTGCCAGCAGTTTAAATGGGGGGCCCATATATTTT	CASSLNGGPIYF
14	TRBV30	TRBJ2-5	.	.	TGTGCCTGGAGTGTTGGGAGATATCAAGAGACCCAGTACTTC	CAWSVGRYQETQYF
17	TRBV28	TRBJ2-1	TRBD2	once	TGTGCCAGCAGTTCGTCTAGCGGGAGGCGCTCCTACAATGAGCAGTTCTTC	CASSSSSGRRSYNEQFF